These 30 T cell receptor beta chains share one sample of origin, sequenced in a study of Graves' ophthalmopathy and Graves' hyperthyroidism. Amplified material comprised TCR beta CDR3 regions derived from RNA transcripts. HTBI-primed first-round RT-PCR preceded second-round multiplex PCR. A single record per CDR3 protein comes from TCRdb applying MiXCR to the multiplex PCR reads. The profile covers 150,000 or so distinct CDR3 sequences, with roughly two fifths appearing a single time and around 8.9% taken by the ten largest. Input material: peripheral blood. These receptors came from a man aged 25 to 45 with Graves' ophthalmopathy.

This clonotype was seen repeatedly, ten times or more. The chain uses TRBV12-3 or TRBV12-4 and TRBJ2-3; 9 positions match TRBD2. V shed 3 bases, J shed 1 base, and the junction held 14 bases outside the gene matches. The CDR3 totals 19 residues. CDR3 sequence: CASSLIMAGGRSRTDTQYF. The CDR3 nucleotides read TGTGCCAGCAGTTTGATAATGGCGGGAGGGCGGTCACGCACAGATACGCAGTATTTT.

V is TRBV6-1 and J is TRBJ1-5, with D possibly TRBD1 on 5 matching bases. V was cut by 7 bases and J by 7 bases, with 20 bases left in between. Germline V gene data show CDR1 as MNHNS and CDR2 as SASEGT. The CDR3 is made up of 15 amino acids. The CDR3 spells CASTPWGLQGQPQHF. CDR3 nucleotide sequence: TGTGCCAGCACCCCATGGGGACTTCAGGGCCAGCCCCAGCATTTT.

This clonotype appeared many times. This sequence joins TRBV9 and TRBJ1-6; the D is unclear. Germline loops: CDR1 SGDLS, CDR2 YYNGEE. This CDR3 region has 14 residues. The germline V and J ends were trimmed by 3 bases and 0 bases, with 4 bases remaining between them. CDR3 protein: CASSEGSYNSPLHF. The CDR3 region has the DNA TGTGCCAGCAGCGAGGGCTCCTATAATTCACCCCTCCACTTT.

The chain employs TRBV12-3 or TRBV12-4 and TRBJ1-2; D remains ambiguous. V dropped 5 bases and J dropped 3 bases, with 10 bases sitting between them. This CDR3 comprises 13 residues. DNA of the CDR3: TGTGCCAGCAGTACACACCGGTACTATGGCTACACCTTC. This translates into CASSTHRYYGYTF.

The chain combines TRBV28 with TRBJ1-1; D remains unclear. The CDR3 is 11 residues long. The germline V and J ends were trimmed by 3 bases and 7 bases, with 6 bases remaining between them. Germline V lookup: CDR1 MDHEN, CDR2 SYDVKM. In DNA, the CDR3 is TGTGCCAGCAGTTTTTTGGGTGAAGCTTTCTTT. This encodes CASSFLGEAFF. Drawing the rest from reference TRBV28 and TRBJ1-1, the complete variable domain is DVKVTQSSRYLVKRTGEKVFLECVQDMDHENMFWYRQDPGLGLRLIYFSYDVKMKEKGDIPEGYSVSREKKERFSLILESASTNQTSMYLCASSFLGEAFFGQGTRLTVV.

CDR3 DNA sequence: TGTGCCAGCAGCTTAGGGGTCGGGGGAAGTAGAGAGACCCAGTACTTC. This sequence encodes CASSLGVGGSRETQYF. The chain links TRBV11-3 to TRBJ2-5, with a tentative D call TRBD2 (6 bases). The V end lost 1 base, the J end lost 4 bases, and 16 bases lay between the germline ends. This CDR3 region has 16 residues. The V gene's germline CDR1 is SGHNT and CDR2 YENEEA.

Many counts were recorded for this clonotype. The J gene is TRBJ1-1, the V gene TRBV20-1, with D hard to call. Germline V gene data show CDR1 as DFQATT and CDR2 as SNEGSKA (reference sequence). Trimming stripped 1 base from V and 4 bases from J, with 13 bases between. The CDR3 sequence is 14 residues long. In DNA form, the CDR3 reads TGCAGTGCTAGAGTCGGCGGGAGCGGCACTGAAGCTTTCTTT. Its translation is CSARVGGSGTEAFF.

This clonotype was detected many times. The V call is TRBV28, the J call TRBJ2-7; D remains ambiguous. This CDR3 has 11 amino acids. The germline V gene has CDR1 MDHEN and CDR2 SYDVKM. V lost 0 bases to trimming and J lost 6 bases, with 3 bases between them. Here the CDR3 DNA reads TGTGCCAGCAGTTTATGGGGCGAGCAGTACTTC. It codes for CASSLWGEQYF.

V gene TRBV6-5 combines with J gene TRBJ1-5, with D perhaps matching TRBD1 (5 bases). The CDR3 sequence is 15 residues long. V was pared by 4 bases and J by 0 bases, with 10 bases between. Germline values: CDR1 MNHEY, CDR2 SVGAGI. The CDR3 DNA reads TGTGCCAGCAGTTTACAGGCCCCTAGCAATCAGCCCCAGCATTTT. It specifies CASSLQAPSNQPQHF.

The V call is TRBV7-2, the J call TRBJ2-5, with a possible D match to TRBD2 (6 bases). Germline V lookup: CDR1 SGHTA, CDR2 FQGNSA. The CDR3 length is 16 residues. Trimming pared 4 bases from V and 1 base from J, leaving 16 bases between. The CDR3, as DNA: TGTGCCAGCAGCTCGCTAGCGAGACGACTCCAAGAGACCCAGTACTTC. Translated: CASSSLARRLQETQYF.

This clonotype was counted at least ten times. The chain employs TRBV24-1 and TRBJ2-2; 7 bases fit TRBD1. Trimming at V came to 11 bases and at J to 3 bases, leaving 8 bases not matched to a gene. The CDR3 covers 14 residues. Germline values: CDR1 KGHDR, CDR2 SFDVKD. The CDR3 reads CASRPGGDTGELFF. For the CDR3, the DNA is TGTGCCAGTCGACCAGGGGGAGACACCGGGGAGCTGTTTTTT.

V gene TRBV10-3 combines with J gene TRBJ1-6; no reliable D call. With 3 bases removed from V and 9 bases from J, the gap between germline ends came to 21 bases. Germline V lookup: CDR1 ENHRY, CDR2 SYGVKD. This CDR3 has 17 residues. The DNA of the CDR3 is TGTGCCATCAGTGACTTAAGACCGGGCTTAGGAGGTTCACCCCTCCACTTT. The encoded protein is CAISDLRPGLGGSPLHF.

In its sample, this clonotype was seen many times. The CDR3 region is CASSLAGSDGYTF. Here the CDR3 DNA reads TGTGCCAGCAGCTTAGCCGGGAGTGATGGCTACACCTTC. The chain carries TRBV7-8 and TRBJ1-2; no clear D gene. CDR1 is SGHVS, CDR2 FQNEAQ, per germline. V was cut by 0 bases and J by 6 bases, with 8 bases left in between. The CDR3 consists of 13 residues.

This clonotype was recorded many times. The chain carries TRBV28 and TRBJ2-7; no clear D gene. The length of the CDR3 is 12 residues. Per germline, CDR1 MDHEN and CDR2 SYDVKM. V lost 2 bases, J lost 4 bases, and 6 bases lay in between. CDR3 in DNA: TGTGCCAGCAGTTTAACATATTACGAGCAGTACTTC. This translates into CASSLTYYEQYF.

J is TRBJ1-2 and V is TRBV2, with D uncertain. The CDR3 has 16 amino acids. V lost 4 bases, J lost 0 bases, and 15 bases lay in between. Germline CDR1 is SNHLY and CDR2 is FYNNEI. The CDR3 DNA reads TGTGCCAGCAGTGTCCCCCCCGCAGGATCTAACTATGGCTACACCTTC. Amino acids: CASSVPPAGSNYGYTF.

This clonotype has a count of ten or more. The V gene is TRBV10-3, the J gene TRBJ1-1; no clear D. Germline CDR1 ENHRY, CDR2 SYGVKD. This CDR3 has 12 residues. Trimming shortened V by 10 bases and J by 4 bases, and 13 bases separated the two germline ends. The CDR3 nucleotides read TGTGCCACTAAGGGCCACGGCACTGAAGCTTTCTTT. Translation gives CATKGHGTEAFF.

The V gene is TRBV18, the J gene TRBJ1-2; D unclear. This CDR3 region has 17 residues. Germline-derived CDR1 and CDR2 are KGHSH and LQKENI. V was pared by 3 bases and J by 5 bases, with 22 bases between. The CDR3: CASSPSKHIIGGYGYTF. The CDR3 DNA reads TGTGCCAGCTCACCTTCAAAACACATAATTGGAGGATATGGCTACACCTTC.

This clonotype was picked up a small number of times. The J gene is TRBJ2-5, the V gene TRBV2; no definite D call. The CDR3 extends over 10 amino acids. The V end was cut by 5 bases, the J end by 5 bases, with 3 bases between. The germline gives CDR1 SNHLY, CDR2 FYNNEI. The CDR3 is CASSIETQYF. The CDR3 nucleotides are TGTGCCAGCAGTATTGAGACCCAGTACTTC.

Many counts were recorded for this clonotype. V is TRBV20-1 and J is TRBJ2-1, with TRBD2 matching 10 bases. Trimming cost V 0 bases and J 3 bases; bases outside gene matches: 17. This CDR3 comprises 20 residues. Germline V CDR1 and CDR2: DFQATT, SNEGSKA (reference sequence). This CDR3 reads CSARDNLAGVSGPYYNEQFF. CDR3 coding DNA: TGCAGTGCTAGAGATAACCTAGCGGGAGTTTCAGGACCTTACTACAATGAGCAGTTCTTC.

The chain couples TRBV7-2 to TRBJ1-5; 8 bases fit TRBD1. Germline V CDR1 and CDR2: SGHTA, FQGNSA. This CDR3 spans 15 amino acids. Germline trimming cut 3 bases from V and 6 bases from J; bases unmatched to any gene: 7. The CDR3 DNA sequence: TGTGCCAGCAGCTTTGGACAGGGCGTGGGTCAGCCCCAGCATTTT. It yields the protein CASSFGQGVGQPQHF.

This clonotype was seen repeatedly, ten times or more. The chain carries TRBV28 and TRBJ2-7, with D possibly called TRBD1 or TRBD2 (5 bases each). The CDR3 totals 15 residues. Germline CDR1 MDHEN, CDR2 SYDVKM. Deletions cut 2 bases from V and 5 bases from J, with 16 bases between. Here the CDR3 reads CASSLVLRGTDEQYF. Here the CDR3 DNA reads TGTGCCAGCAGTTTAGTGCTGAGGGGAACAGACGAGCAGTACTTC.

This clonotype has at least ten counts. The genes are TRBV28 and TRBJ2-5, with D possibly TRBD2 on 5 matching bases. Deletions cut 1 base from V and 5 bases from J, with 14 bases between. Germline V gene data show CDR1 as MDHEN and CDR2 as SYDVKM. The CDR3 runs to 15 residues. The CDR3: CASSLLAFGEETQYF. The DNA of the CDR3 is TGTGCCAGCAGTTTATTAGCCTTTGGGGAGGAGACCCAGTACTTC.

This clonotype was seen at least ten times. This rearrangement joins TRBV6-5 to TRBJ2-7; 7 nucleotides agree with TRBD2. Trimming cost V 8 bases and J 8 bases; bases outside gene matches: 18. The CDR3 covers 15 residues. Germline V gene lookup returns CDR1 MNHEY and CDR2 SVGAGI. The CDR3 here is CASEPFTSALTKQYF. CDR3 nucleotides: TGTGCCAGCGAACCATTCACTAGCGCCCTTACGAAGCAGTACTTC.

V gene TRBV2 combines with J gene TRBJ2-5; no firm D call. The CDR3 loop spans 13 amino acids. Germline lookup yields CDR1 SNHLY and CDR2 FYNNEI. The V gene lost 3 bases and the J gene lost 7 bases, with 12 bases spanning the gap. The CDR3 region is CASSEGLERTQYF. DNA for the CDR3: TGTGCCAGCAGTGAGGGTCTGGAACGGACCCAGTACTTC. Full variable domain (missing parts from reference TRBV2 and TRBJ2-5): EPEVTQTPSHQVTQMGQEVILRCVPISNHLYFYWYRQILGQKVEFLVSFYNNEISEKSEIFDDQFSVERPDGSNFTLKIRSTKLEDSAMYFCASSEGLERTQYFGPGTRLLVL.

This clonotype was detected ten times or more. The chain has TRBV7-3 and TRBJ2-2; 7 bases fit TRBD1. V gave up 4 bases and J gave up 6 bases; unmatched junction bases: 5. The CDR3 is made up of 14 amino acids. The germline V gene encodes CDR1 SGHTA and CDR2 FQGTGA. The DNA of the CDR3 is TGTGCCAGCAGCTCCATGACAGGGTCCGGGGAGCTGTTTTTT. This gives the protein CASSSMTGSGELFF.

The chain carries TRBV10-2 and TRBJ2-2; maybe TRBD2 (5 bases). CDR1 is WSHSY, CDR2 SAAADI, per germline. The CDR3 covers 14 residues. The V end lost 9 bases, the J end lost 4 bases, and 15 bases lay between the germline ends. The chain's CDR3 is CASTSDRPTGELFF. CDR3 bases: TGCGCCAGTACTAGTGATCGGCCCACCGGGGAGCTGTTTTTT.

In its sample, this clonotype was seen once. The chain carries TRBV6-1 and TRBJ2-7, with D maybe TRBD2 (6 bases). The CDR3 sequence is 13 residues long. In germline, CDR1 is MNHNS, CDR2 SASEGT. V was trimmed by 0 bases and J by 9 bases, leaving 12 bases between them. CDR3 in amino acids: CASSEAGGGGQYF. The CDR3 DNA reads as TGTGCCAGCAGTGAAGCCGGGGGAGGCGGGCAGTACTTC.

This clonotype was picked up a small number of times. V and J are TRBV28 and TRBJ2-7; weak D call: TRBD2 (6 bases). Trimming stripped 3 bases from V and 3 bases from J, with 21 bases between. The germline CDR1 and CDR2 sequences are MDHEN and SYDVKM. The CDR3 runs to 17 residues. This CDR3 is CASSFRLADPGGYEQYF. The CDR3 nucleotides are TGTGCCAGCAGTTTTCGATTAGCGGACCCCGGGGGCTACGAGCAGTACTTC.

This clonotype was recorded many times. A much larger clone differs by one base, so this may be a read error. Because it lacks the conserved phenylalanine or tryptophan at the end, this CDR3 is likely a read error. V usage is TRBV28 and J usage is TRBJ2-7; D call uncertain. The ends were cut back, 4 bases at V and 5 bases at J, with 15 bases in the middle. CDR1 is MDHEN and CDR2 is SYDVKM in the germline V gene. The CDR3 runs to 14 residues. CDR3 nucleotide sequence: TGTGCCAGCAGTTCCCCGGGCTCCGGGCACGAGCAGTACCTC. As protein: CASSSPGSGHEQYL.

Many counts were recorded for this clonotype. V usage is TRBV2 and J usage is TRBJ2-5; TRBD1 matches at 7 bases. V was clipped by 7 bases and J by 0 bases; unmatched bases: 8. This CDR3 comprises 15 residues. CDR1 SNHLY and CDR2 FYNNEI come from the germline V gene. CDR3 DNA sequence: TGTGCCAGCAAAGTTTCACAGGGGTACCAAGAGACCCAGTACTTC. Its translation: CASKVSQGYQETQYF.